Presented here are 25 T cell receptor beta chains from one specimen sequenced in a study of blood T cells in healthy people across ages. A J-beta primer mix and a sample-barcoded 5' primer were used in a second PCR of about 6 to 12 cycles. TCRdb recomputed calls from the 5' RACE reads with MiXCR, one row per CDR3 protein. The repertoire holds roughly 700,000 distinct CDR3 sequences, with roughly 49% as singletons. Sequenced material: blood. The receptors were gathered from a woman aged 55-75 years in good health.

The chain uses TRBV10-3 and TRBJ2-5, with a weak D call TRBD2 (5 bases). The germline CDR1 and CDR2 sequences are ENHRY and SYGVKD. The V and J ends lost 2 bases and 7 bases respectively, with 11 bases between them. This CDR3 comprises 13 residues. CDR3 DNA: TGTGCCATCAGTGAGGGACTTGGTGGGACCCAGTACTTC. This gives the protein CAISEGLGGTQYF.

The chain carries TRBV20-1 and TRBJ1-5; no clear D. The V gene lost 6 bases and the J gene lost 9 bases, with 6 bases spanning the gap. CDR3 size: 9 residues. Germline assignment: CDR1 DFQATT and CDR2 SNEGSKA (reference sequence). The CDR3 region is CSAGAPQHF. The CDR3, as DNA: TGCAGTGCCGGAGCGCCCCAGCATTTT.

The chain recombines TRBV7-2 with TRBJ2-3; D uncertain. The V gene's germline CDR1 is SGHTA and CDR2 FQGNSA. V was shortened by 1 base and J by 4 bases, with 18 bases between the two germline ends. The CDR3 runs to 17 residues. CDR3 coding DNA: TGTGCCAGCAGCTTAGGCGTCAGCCGAATCATCGCAGATACGCAGTATTTT. The encoded protein is CASSLGVSRIIADTQYF.

The gene calls are TRBV2 and TRBJ2-5, with D tentatively TRBD1 (6 bases). Germline V CDR1 and CDR2: SNHLY, FYNNEI. The V and J ends lost 7 bases and 4 bases respectively, with 16 bases between them. The CDR3 spans 14 residues. In DNA, the CDR3 is TGTGCCAGCATCGTTCAGGGGAAGGGAGAGACCCAGTACTTC. Protein product: CASIVQGKGETQYF.

The V gene is TRBV7-2, the J gene TRBJ2-5; 10 bases are shared with TRBD1. The DNA end is more similar to TRBJ2-7, so the J call may be wrong. CDR3 length equals 15 residues. From germline, CDR1 is SGHTA and CDR2 FQGNSA. Here the CDR3 reads CASSLEGQGNYEQYF. In nucleotides, the CDR3 is TGTGCCAGCAGCTTAGAGGGACAGGGGAACTACGAGCAGTACTTC.

For this clonotype: Given a much more abundant clone one base away, this may be a read error. In DNA, the CDR3 is TGTGCCAGCAGCTTAGAAGGGCGGCCCCAGCATTTT. It is translated as CASSLEGRPQHF. The rearrangement uses TRBV7-2 and TRBJ1-5; D call uncertain. This CDR3 is built from 12 residues. Trimming removed 1 base from V and 9 bases from J, with 7 bases in between. Looked up from germline, CDR1 is SGHTA and CDR2 is FQGNSA.

This sequence joins TRBV19 and TRBJ2-4; 7 positions agree with TRBD2. The J call may be faulty, since TRBJ2-7 better matches the DNA end. The CDR3 covers 16 residues. The germline gives CDR1 LNHDA, CDR2 SQIVND (reference sequence). The CDR3 DNA follows: TGTGCCAGTAGTATTGGGTCGGCGGGAGAGGTCTACGAGCAGTACTTC. It is translated as CASSIGSAGEVYEQYF.

The chain recombines TRBV29-1 with TRBJ1-4, with 10 bases matching TRBD1. The germline CDR1 and CDR2 sequences are SQVTM and ANQGSEA. Losses at the gene ends were 2 bases for V and 8 bases for J; bases not matched to a gene: 5. CDR3 length: 14 amino acids. CDR3 amino acids: CSVETGQGVEKLFF. CDR3 sequence (DNA): TGCAGCGTTGAAACCGGACAGGGGGTCGAAAAACTGTTTTTT.

This clonotype has ten or more counts. V is TRBV20-1 and J is TRBJ2-6; D may be TRBD1 (5 bases). The CDR3 has 16 residues. The germline gives CDR1 DFQATT, CDR2 SNEGSKA (reference sequence). Trimming stripped 1 base from V and 0 bases from J, with 10 bases between. CDR3 in amino acids: CSARGTDSSGANVLTF. CDR3 in DNA: TGCAGTGCTAGAGGCACAGACAGCTCTGGGGCCAACGTCCTGACTTTC.

This chain uses TRBV6-1 with TRBJ2-6, with D unclear. The germline CDR1 and CDR2 sequences are MNHNS and SASEGT. The CDR3 covers 15 residues. Trimming took off 3 bases at V and 4 bases at J, with 10 bases between the two ends. The CDR3 region is CASSEPTDGANVLTF. CDR3 nucleotides: TGTGCCAGCAGTGAGCCGACCGACGGGGCCAACGTCCTGACTTTC.

This clonotype was recorded once. The V and J genes are TRBV20-1 and TRBJ2-7, with 11 bases matching TRBD2. CDR1 is DFQATT and CDR2 is SNEGSKA in the germline V gene (reference sequence). The CDR3 sequence is 16 residues long. J lost 7 bases, V lost 3 bases, and 14 bases had no gene match. CDR3: CSASNLLAGVYNEQYF. The CDR3 bases are TGCAGTGCTAGCAACCTACTAGCGGGGGTCTACAATGAGCAGTACTTC.

The chain recombines TRBV20-1 with TRBJ1-2, with 8 positions matching TRBD1. Germline lookup yields CDR1 DFQATT and CDR2 SNEGSKA (reference sequence). V shed 6 bases, J shed 7 bases, and the junction held 7 bases outside the gene matches. The CDR3 is made up of 12 amino acids. Written as DNA, the CDR3 is TGCAGTGCAAGGACAGGGCAAGGTGGCTACACCTTC. Its translation is CSARTGQGGYTF.

The genes are TRBV7-2 and TRBJ2-1; D is unresolved. The CDR3 has 14 residues. Germline CDR1 SGHTA, CDR2 FQGNSA. V dropped 1 base and J dropped 7 bases, with 11 bases sitting between them. The CDR3 sequence: CASSLGWSANEQFF. CDR3 DNA sequence: TGTGCCAGCAGCTTAGGTTGGAGCGCAAATGAGCAGTTCTTC.

This clonotype was picked up a small number of times. The chain is built from TRBV18 and TRBJ2-1; D is perhaps TRBD2 (6 bases). Germline-derived CDR1 and CDR2 are KGHSH and LQKENI. V was cut by 5 bases and J by 4 bases, with 12 bases left in between. This CDR3 has 14 residues. The DNA of the CDR3 is TGTGCCAGCTCAACGGGGGAGAGGTACAATGAGCAGTTCTTC. Translating it yields CASSTGERYNEQFF.

This clonotype showed up just a few times. V and J are TRBV6-5 and TRBJ1-4; D uncertain. Germline assignment: CDR1 MNHEY and CDR2 SVGAGI. CDR3 length: 14 amino acids. Trimming left V 5 bases short and J 0 bases short, with 7 bases between. Here the CDR3 DNA reads TGTGCCAGCAGTCCGACTTCAACTAATGAAAAACTGTTTTTT. Translation: CASSPTSTNEKLFF.

The chain carries TRBV30 and TRBJ2-7, with D perhaps TRBD1 (6 bases). The germline CDR1 and CDR2 sequences are GTSNPN and SVGIG (reference sequence). Trimming shortened V by 2 bases and J by 9 bases, and 14 bases separated the two germline ends. This CDR3 has 12 amino acids. CDR3: CAWSQGPRGQYF. CDR3 nucleotide sequence: TGTGCCTGGAGTCAGGGGCCAAGGGGGCAGTACTTC. Full variable domain (outside the CDR3, taken from reference TRBV30 and TRBJ2-7): SQTIHQWPATLVQPVGSPLSLECTVEGTSNPNLYWYRQAAGRGLQLLFYSVGIGQISSEVPQNLSASRPQDRQFILSSKKLLLSDSGFYLCAWSQGPRGQYFGPGTRLTVT.

CDR3 amino acids: CASSEGVYSGVPYEQYF. The CDR3, as DNA: TGTGCCAGCAGTGAGGGGGTTTATAGCGGGGTTCCCTACGAGCAGTACTTC. The rearrangement links TRBV2 to TRBJ2-5, with TRBD2 matching 8 bases. The end of the DNA fits TRBJ2-7 better, so the J call may be wrong. The germline V gene encodes CDR1 SNHLY and CDR2 FYNNEI. The CDR3 spans 17 residues.

The chain employs TRBV20-1 and TRBJ1-1; D is unresolved. Per the germline V gene, CDR1 is DFQATT and CDR2 is SNEGSKA (reference sequence). Trimming removed 2 bases at V and 4 bases at J, with 17 bases between. CDR3 length: 15 amino acids. The CDR3 DNA reads TGCAGTGCTAGATGGGCGGGTTGGGGAGGCACTGAAGCTTTCTTT. Translated, it gives CSARWAGWGGTEAFF.

This clonotype was counted between two and nine times. The genes are TRBV7-9 and TRBJ1-1; 8 bases align to TRBD1. The trim removed 6 bases at V and 4 bases at J, leaving 7 bases unmatched. The germline CDR1 and CDR2 sequences are SEHNR and FQNEAQ (reference sequence). The CDR3 covers 14 residues. CDR3 in amino acids: CASRRRGRGTEAFF. The CDR3 DNA is TGTGCCAGCAGGCGCAGGGGGCGAGGCACTGAAGCTTTCTTT.

The J gene is TRBJ2-5, the V gene TRBV24-1; D possibly corresponds to TRBD1 (6 bases). Germline CDR1 reads KGHDR; CDR2 reads SFDVKD. Trimming took 6 bases from V and 0 from J, leaving 10 bases between them. This CDR3 comprises 14 residues. The CDR3 DNA follows: TGTGCCACCAGTTCAGACAGGTACCAAGAGACCCAGTACTTC. This gives the protein CATSSDRYQETQYF.

The chain couples TRBV6-2 or TRBV6-3 to TRBJ2-1, with a possible D match to TRBD2 (5 bases). This CDR3 has 11 residues. V lost 4 bases and J lost 10, with 8 bases in between. Per the germline V gene, CDR1 is MNHEY and CDR2 is SVGEGT. CDR3 bases: TGTGCCAGCAGTTTCCCTAGCGAGCAGTTCTTC. It encodes CASSFPSEQFF.

This clonotype was seen more than once but under ten times. The chain carries TRBV28 and TRBJ2-1; a possible D gene is TRBD2 (5 bases). The CDR3 has 14 amino acids. Trimming cost V 10 bases and J 0 bases, with 13 bases left between them. Germline CDR1 and CDR2: MDHEN and SYDVKM. CDR3 coding DNA: TGTGCCACCCAAGACGGGATCTCCTACAATGAGCAGTTCTTC. Protein: CATQDGISYNEQFF.

This sequence joins TRBV7-9 and TRBJ2-4, with TRBD2 as a possible D gene (6 bases). CDR3 length: 15 residues. Germline CDR1 reads SEHNR; CDR2 reads FQNEAQ (reference sequence). V was pared by 5 bases and J by 2 bases, with 13 bases between. CDR3: CASSATGGTKNIQYF. The CDR3 bases are TGTGCCAGCAGCGCCACTGGGGGGACCAAAAACATTCAGTACTTC.

The V and J genes are TRBV9 and TRBJ2-3; D is tentatively TRBD1 or TRBD2 (5 bases each). The CDR3 extends over 15 amino acids. The germline V gene encodes CDR1 SGDLS and CDR2 YYNGEE. V lost 4 bases and J 6 bases, leaving 18 bases between the germline ends. CDR3 sequence reads: CASSPSGLHRDTQYF. The CDR3 region has the DNA TGTGCCAGCAGCCCTTCAGGACTTCACAGGGATACGCAGTATTTT. The whole variable domain, remainder taken from reference TRBV9 and TRBJ2-3, is DSGVTQTPKHLITATGQRVTLRCSPRSGDLSVYWYQQSLDQGLQFLIQYYNGEERAKGNILERFSAQQFPDLHSELNLSSLELGDSALYFCASSPSGLHRDTQYFGPGTRLTVL.

This clonotype was observed a handful of times. The chain employs TRBV7-2 and TRBJ1-6; D call uncertain. The ends were cut back, 5 bases at V and 10 bases at J, with 12 bases in the middle. This CDR3 is 13 amino acids long. Germline loops: CDR1 SGHTA, CDR2 FQGNSA. In nucleotides, the CDR3 is TGTGCCAGCAGCCGAGAAAGGGAATCACCCCTCCACTTT. Protein sequence: CASSRERESPLHF.